These 7 T cell receptor beta chains share one sample of origin, sequenced in a study of blood T cell repertoires in COVID-19. Using immunoSEQ multiplex PCR, the repertoire was profiled, and TCRdb retains in-frame clones only, with some absent. The data show roughly 150,000 clones, under 90% seen once. The specimen sequenced was peripheral blood. These receptor sequences come from a woman of 80 years or more with acute or convalescent COVID-19.

This rearrangement joins TRBV5-4 to TRBJ1-2; D gene uncertain. Trimming shortened V by 0 bases and J by 2 bases, and 11 bases separated the two germline ends. Germline V CDR1 and CDR2: SGHNT, YYREEE (reference sequence). This CDR3 contains 15 residues. The CDR3 nucleotides read TGTGCCAGCAGCTTGGGATCCCAGGTCAACTATGGCTACACCTTC. Translated: CASSLGSQVNYGYTF. Supplemented by reference TRBV5-4 and TRBJ1-2, the full variable domain reads ETGVTQSPTHLIKTRGQQVTLRCSSQSGHNTVSWYQQALGQGPQFIFQYYREEENGRGNFPPRFSGLQFPNYSSELNVNALELDDSALYLCASSLGSQVNYGYTFGSGTRLTVV.

This clone was seen only a few times. The J gene is TRBJ1-2, the V gene TRBV27, with TRBD1 as a possible D gene (6 bases). This CDR3 has 15 residues. V was pared by 7 bases and J by 3 bases, with 18 bases between. Germline loops: CDR1 MNHEY, CDR2 SMNVEV (reference sequence). The CDR3, as DNA: TGTGCCAGCACCGCTTCGCGAGGGGGTGACTATGGCTACACCTTC. Translation: CASTASRGGDYGYTF.

The genes are TRBV25-1 and TRBJ1-2; TRBD1 aligns across 8 bases. The V and J ends lost 6 bases and 4 bases, in that order; junction bases with no gene match: 7. The CDR3 is made up of 14 amino acids. In germline, CDR1 is MGHDK, CDR2 SYGVNS. The CDR3 DNA reads as TGTGCCAGCAGGCCCACAGGGGGTTCCTATGGCTACACCTTC. Translation gives CASRPTGGSYGYTF.

The rearrangement links TRBV19 to TRBJ2-1; 7 bases agree with TRBD2. V was clipped by 7 bases and J by 2 bases; unmatched bases: 14. This CDR3 contains 17 residues. Germline CDR1 reads LNHDA; CDR2 reads SQIVND (reference sequence). The CDR3 reads CASNVAPGRSPYNEQFF. CDR3 nucleotide sequence: TGTGCCAGTAACGTAGCCCCCGGGAGGTCACCCTACAATGAGCAGTTCTTC.

The CDR3 DNA reads TGTGCCAGCAGCTTAGCGGGTTTGGCAGGCGCCGGGGGGGAGCAGTTCTTC. Its protein product is CASSLAGLAGAGGEQFF. The chain uses TRBV7-2 and TRBJ2-1; 7 nucleotides align to TRBD2. The CDR3 is 17 residues long. After removal of 0 bases from V and 10 bases from J, the junction contained 15 bases not matched to a gene. In germline, CDR1 is SGHTA, CDR2 FQGNSA.

The chain links TRBV28 to TRBJ1-6, with TRBD1 as a possible D gene (6 bases). The CDR3 is made up of 12 amino acids. CDR1 is MDHEN, CDR2 SYDVKM, per germline. CDR3 coding DNA: TGTGTCGCCGGGCAGGGGTCTTCACCCCTCCACTTT. The encoded protein is CVAGQGSSPLHF.

This clone is a singleton in its sample. The rearrangement uses TRBV10-3 and TRBJ2-2, with 13 bases identical to TRBD2. Unmatched junction bases numbered 5, after V lost 4 bases and J lost 6 bases. The CDR3 has 16 amino acids. CDR1 and CDR2 (germline): ENHRY, SYGVKD. The CDR3 sequence: CAISATSGRAAGELFF. The CDR3 region has the DNA TGTGCCATCAGTGCCACTAGCGGGAGGGCCGCCGGGGAGCTGTTTTTT.